Below are 26 T cell receptor beta chains sequenced from a single sample in a study of T-cell memory formation after mild COVID-19. Each CDR3 protein is one row after TCRdb ran MiXCR on the 5' RACE reads. Of 100,000 to 130,000 distinct CDR3 sequences detected, roughly 14% appear once; the ten largest clones hold 35% to 40%. What was sequenced was PBMCs or a T cell subset sorted from them (not recorded which). These receptors came from a man aged 18 to 30 who had mild COVID-19 (a few samples of this study predate the infection). Cell type and time point are not known.

This clonotype was found many times. The chain uses TRBV28 and TRBJ2-5, with TRBD2 matching over 10 bases. CDR3 length: 15 amino acids. Germline CDR1 is MDHEN and CDR2 is SYDVKM. The trim removed 2 bases at V and 5 bases at J, leaving 5 bases unmatched. CDR3 nucleotides: TGTGCCAGCAGTTTAGTAGCGGGGGGATTTGAGACCCAGTACTTC. Translating gives CASSLVAGGFETQYF.

The chain links TRBV7-9 to TRBJ2-3; D call uncertain. Deletions cut 2 bases from V and 3 bases from J, with 15 bases between. CDR3 length: 16 amino acids. Germline V lookup: CDR1 SEHNR, CDR2 FQNEAQ (reference sequence). The CDR3 loop is CASSLFRTLGTDTQYF. As DNA, the CDR3 is TGTGCCAGCAGCTTATTTAGAACCCTTGGGACAGATACGCAGTATTTT.

The chain links TRBV4-3 to TRBJ1-1; 9 bases are a match to TRBD1. V lost 0 bases, J lost 2 bases, and 16 bases stayed unmatched. There are 20 residues in the CDR3. Germline assignment: CDR1 LGHNA and CDR2 YSLEER. CDR3 bases: TGCGCCAGCAGCCAAGATCGGGAGACCCGGACAGGGGAGGCAAACACTGAAGCTTTCTTT. Protein sequence: CASSQDRETRTGEANTEAFF.

V gene TRBV7-9 combines with J gene TRBJ2-4; 15 nucleotides line up with TRBD2. The junction had 8 bases not matched to a gene; V was cut back by 5 bases and J by 0 bases. This CDR3 contains 19 residues. Germline V gene sequence: CDR1 SEHNR, CDR2 FQNEAQ (reference sequence). The CDR3 is CASSTGTSGGPLAKNIQYF. The CDR3 DNA sequence: TGTGCCAGCAGCACCGGGACTAGCGGGGGGCCACTAGCCAAAAACATTCAGTACTTC.

This clonotype was seen more than once but under ten times. This rearrangement joins TRBV4-1 to TRBJ2-7; D ambiguous. The CDR3 totals 13 residues. V was trimmed by 2 bases and J by 6 bases, leaving 11 bases between them. Germline assignment: CDR1 MGHRA and CDR2 YSYEKL. DNA of the CDR3: TGCGCCAGCAGCCAATTCGAGACGTCCGAGCAGTACGTC. This gives the protein CASSQFETSEQYV.

The chain couples TRBV3-1 to TRBJ2-1; D is unclear. The germline V and J ends were trimmed by 6 bases and 8 bases, with 17 bases remaining between them. Germline lookup yields CDR1 LGHDT and CDR2 YNNKEL (reference sequence). CDR3 size: 14 residues. CDR3 DNA: TGTGCCAGCAGAAATATGTGGGTTGGGGATGAGCAGTTCTTC. Translated, it gives CASRNMWVGDEQFF.

The chain is built from TRBV13 and TRBJ1-1; D is unclear. V lost 3 bases to trimming and J lost 0 bases, with 11 bases between them. The CDR3 is made up of 15 amino acids. The V gene's germline CDR1 is PRHDT and CDR2 FYEKMQ (reference sequence). DNA of the CDR3: TGTGCCAGCAGCTTGATGGGCAGCATGAACACTGAAGCTTTCTTT. Encoded protein: CASSLMGSMNTEAFF.

The gene calls are TRBV7-9 and TRBJ1-4, with 8 bases fitting TRBD1. Germline V gene lookup returns CDR1 SEHNR and CDR2 FQNEAQ (reference sequence). The CDR3 extends over 14 amino acids. V shed 5 bases, J shed 7 bases, and the junction held 6 bases outside the gene matches. For the CDR3, the DNA is TGTGCCAGCAGCCCCGGGACAGGACCTGAAAAACTGTTTTTT. This translates into CASSPGTGPEKLFF.

This clonotype turned up a few times. The chain carries TRBV11-2 and TRBJ2-1, with D possibly TRBD1 on 6 matching bases. V was pared by 1 base and J by 7 bases, with 11 bases between. Per germline, CDR1 SGHAT and CDR2 FQNNGV. CDR3 length: 14 residues. CDR3 residues: CASSLVQGRNEQFF. The CDR3 coding sequence is TGTGCCAGCAGCTTAGTACAGGGTCGGAATGAGCAGTTCTTC.

The chain is built from TRBV15 and TRBJ1-1, with D hard to call. The germline V gene has CDR1 LNHNV and CDR2 YYDKDF (reference sequence). The CDR3 contains 14 residues. V dropped 0 bases and J dropped 5 bases, with 10 bases sitting between them. The CDR3: CATSREAIRTEAFF. CDR3 coding DNA: TGTGCCACCAGCAGAGAGGCCATTAGGACTGAAGCTTTCTTT.

The chain links TRBV4-3 to TRBJ2-4; unclear D gene. Germline V lookup: CDR1 LGHNA, CDR2 YSLEER. The V end was cut by 1 base, the J end by 0 bases, with 10 bases between. This CDR3 spans 16 amino acids. CDR3 in amino acids: CASSQGIGVAKNIQYF. CDR3 DNA sequence: TGCGCCAGCAGCCAAGGGATTGGAGTAGCCAAAAACATTCAGTACTTC.

This clonotype was found a few times. The CDR3 region is CASSYSHPRDRGRGPLETQYF. CDR3 coding DNA: TGTGCCAGCAGTTACTCGCACCCCCGGGACAGGGGTCGTGGGCCTTTAGAGACCCAGTACTTC. J is TRBJ2-5 and V is TRBV6-5; TRBD1 agrees at 10 bases. V was clipped by 0 bases and J by 4 bases; unmatched bases: 20. From germline, CDR1 is MNHEY and CDR2 SVGAGI. The CDR3 sequence is 21 residues long.

Only a few counts were recorded for this clonotype. The rearrangement joins TRBV7-9 to TRBJ2-4; TRBD2 might be the D (7 bases). CDR3 length equals 18 residues. CDR1 is SEHNR and CDR2 is FQNEAQ in the germline V gene (reference sequence). Trimming pared 3 bases from V and 0 bases from J, leaving 18 bases between. CDR3 loop: CASSFGPLGGPAKNIQYF. Written as DNA, the CDR3 is TGTGCCAGCAGCTTTGGTCCCCTCGGGGGGCCAGCCAAAAACATTCAGTACTTC.

This clonotype occurred many times. The chain recombines TRBV29-1 with TRBJ2-1; 11 nucleotides agree with TRBD2. J gave up 4 bases and V 6 bases, and 5 bases lay outside the gene matches. This CDR3 region has 14 residues. Germline assignment: CDR1 SQVTM and CDR2 ANQGSEA. CDR3 region: CSVDASGGYNEQFF. Written as DNA, the CDR3 is TGCAGCGTGGACGCTAGCGGGGGGTACAATGAGCAGTTCTTC.

This clonotype showed up just a few times. The rearrangement links TRBV10-3 to TRBJ1-1; D ambiguous. Germline CDR1 reads ENHRY; CDR2 reads SYGVKD. Between the trimmed V and J ends, which lost 10 bases and 0 bases, there was a span of 18 bases. This CDR3 has 15 amino acids. The CDR3 DNA sequence: TGTGCCAACCGGGAGGACCATTCGGTGAACACTGAAGCTTTCTTT. Encoded protein: CANREDHSVNTEAFF.

Only a few counts were recorded for this clonotype. The gene calls are TRBV20-1 and TRBJ2-1; D remains unclear. V was clipped by 5 bases and J by 7 bases, with 15 bases between them. The CDR3 covers 13 residues. Germline V gene lookup returns CDR1 DFQATT and CDR2 SNEGSKA (reference sequence). CDR3 sequence (DNA): TGCAGTGCTTTTCCTGTTGTCGGGAATGAGCAGTTCTTC. Translating it yields CSAFPVVGNEQFF.

The rearrangement joins TRBV30 to TRBJ1-1; TRBD1 is a possible D gene (5 bases). Trimming removed 4 bases from V and 6 bases from J, with 18 bases in between. The V gene's germline CDR1 is GTSNPN and CDR2 SVGIG (reference sequence). This CDR3 region has 14 residues. The CDR3 nucleotides read TGTGCCTGGAACACACCGGGACCCACAGCTGAAGCTTTCTTT. The encoded protein is CAWNTPGPTAEAFF.

This clonotype was recorded a few times. The rearrangement uses TRBV5-5 and TRBJ1-5; D is unresolved. Trimming took 4 bases from V and 5 from J, leaving 13 bases between them. The length of the CDR3 is 14 residues. Germline V gene lookup returns CDR1 SGHKS and CDR2 YYEKEE (reference sequence). In DNA form, the CDR3 reads TGTGCCAGCAGCGGACTGGCTCCGGATCAGCCCCAGCATTTT. Its protein is CASSGLAPDQPQHF.

The chain has TRBV9 and TRBJ2-3; D is ambiguous. Trimming pared 0 bases from V and 2 bases from J, leaving 16 bases between. Per germline, CDR1 SGDLS and CDR2 YYNGEE. The CDR3 sequence is 17 residues long. This CDR3 is CASSVDRLAGDTDTQYF. CDR3 bases: TGTGCCAGCAGCGTAGACAGACTGGCTGGGGACACAGATACGCAGTATTTT.

This clonotype has a handful of counts. CDR3 in DNA: TGTGCCAGTACCCAGACAGGGGCGACCTACGAGCAGTACTTC. Protein product: CASTQTGATYEQYF. This chain connects TRBV19 to TRBJ2-7; TRBD1 aligns across 8 bases. This CDR3 has 14 amino acids. Looked up from germline, CDR1 is LNHDA and CDR2 is SQIVND (reference sequence). V lost 7 bases and J lost 2; bases outside the gene matches: 7.

This clonotype appeared a few times. DNA for the CDR3: TGTGCCAGCAGTTACGAGGTGCAGAACACTGAAGCTTTCTTT. This translates into CASSYEVQNTEAFF. The chain carries TRBV6-5 and TRBJ1-1; no reliable D call. The CDR3 has 14 amino acids. V dropped 2 bases and J dropped 1 base, with 8 bases sitting between them. The germline V gene has CDR1 MNHEY and CDR2 SVGAGI.

The J gene is TRBJ1-2, the V gene TRBV14; a possible D gene is TRBD1 (6 bases). CDR3 length: 15 amino acids. The germline V and J ends were trimmed by 4 bases and 4 bases, with 16 bases remaining between them. Germline CDR1 is SGHDN and CDR2 is FVKESK. Written as DNA, the CDR3 is TGTGCCAGCAGCCGGGAAACAGGGAACGGCTATGGCTACACCTTC. Protein: CASSRETGNGYGYTF.

This clonotype has a handful of counts. The chain carries TRBV10-3 and TRBJ2-6, with D unclear. V lost 10 bases to trimming and J lost 0 bases, with 13 bases between them. Germline V lookup: CDR1 ENHRY, CDR2 SYGVKD. CDR3 length equals 15 residues. This chain's CDR3 is CATLGGSSGANVLTF. CDR3 DNA: TGTGCCACGCTAGGCGGAAGCTCTGGGGCCAACGTCCTGACTTTC.

V and J are TRBV4-2 and TRBJ1-4; 8 bases are a match to TRBD1. V lost 2 bases and J lost 4; bases outside the gene matches: 6. The V gene's germline CDR1 is LGHNA and CDR2 YNFKEQ. The CDR3 extends over 16 amino acids. CDR3 in amino acids: CASSQPDRGYNEKLFF. For the CDR3, the DNA is TGTGCCAGCAGCCAACCAGACAGGGGATATAATGAAAAACTGTTTTTT.

The chain couples TRBV27 to TRBJ2-1; 8 nucleotides match TRBD1. The CDR3 consists of 14 residues. In germline, CDR1 is MNHEY, CDR2 SMNVEV (reference sequence). With V trimmed by 5 bases and J by 9 bases, 9 bases remained unmatched. CDR3 in DNA: TGTGCCAGCAGTCCCGGACAGGGAATAGCTGAGCAGTTCTTC. This gives the protein CASSPGQGIAEQFF.

The sample holds a few counts of this clonotype. The chain couples TRBV10-3 to TRBJ2-1; TRBD2 matches at 12 bases. Germline CDR1 is ENHRY and CDR2 is SYGVKD. The CDR3 totals 16 residues. The J segment lost 4 bases and the V segment lost 6 bases, leaving 7 bases of the junction unmatched. CDR3 coding DNA: TGTGCCATCAGGCGGACTAGCGGGGATGGTTACAATGAGCAGTTCTTC. This translates into CAIRRTSGDGYNEQFF.